This T cell receptor beta chain was identified during a study of beta chain features in type 1 diabetes. The investigators reverse transcribed all of the isolated RNA, so they sequenced expressed TCRB transcripts. Clones were read by immunoSEQ multiplex PCR, and TCRdb kept only the in-frame ones, dropping some. The sample includes approximately 250,000 clones, approximately 25% seen only once; the top ten take over 0.01%. In germline, CDR1 is MNHNS, CDR2 SASEGT. The trim removed 11 bases at V and 7 bases at J, leaving 14 bases unmatched. CDR3 length: 14 amino acids. This clone was counted a few times. Its antigen remains unknown. Study findings and constraints: Across all four CD4+ subsets, people with type 1 diabetes showed modestly shorter TCRB CDR3s.

The sample was naive CD4+ T cells from blood. The J gene is TRBJ2-1, the V gene TRBV6-1, with 7 bases matching TRBD1. This clonotype was obtained from a woman aged 25 to 39 with type 1 diabetes. CDR3: CAGKQGSPWNEQFF. The CDR3 DNA reads TGTGCCGGAAAACAGGGGTCTCCTTGGAATGAGCAGTTCTTC.